This T cell receptor (beta chain) emerged from a study of cytomegalovirus exposure and HLA in healthy donors. The donors gave bone marrow, and they were healthy. 60 Vbeta and 13 Jbeta primers were used in PCR. Data came from immunoSEQ multiplex PCR; TCRdb stores just in-frame clones and leaves some out. Here the sample spans roughly 150,000 clones, roughly 65% being singletons. Study-level findings and limits: It was taken for granted in presence/absence analyses that sequencing depth across donors was roughly uniform.

This clone was detected only a few times. Antigen unknown. Germline CDR1 reads MNHNS; CDR2 reads SASEGT. The CDR3 extends over 13 amino acids. V was cut by 6 bases and J by 2 bases, with 10 bases left in between. The source is a man aged 18 to 35 in good health and CMV-seropositive. Sample: PBMCs. The chain recombines TRBV6-1 with TRBJ1-1; tentative D call: TRBD1 (5 bases). The CDR3, as DNA: TGTGCCAGCAGCACAGGTGTCAACACTGAAGCTTTCTTT. It encodes CASSTGVNTEAFF.